The 27 T cell receptor beta chains below come from one sample, sequenced in a study of beta chain features in type 1 diabetes (dated by TCRdb to between 2018 and 2020). Broader findings and caveats from the paper: Type 1 diabetes patients showed a moderate but significant shortening of TCRB CDR3 length in all four CD4+ subsets.

The antigens for these receptors are not known. Library preparation was by the immunoSEQ multiplex PCR assay. The entire isolated RNA was reverse transcribed using the High Capacity cDNA Reverse Transcription Kit, and thus expressed TCRB transcripts were sequenced. Drawn from immuneACCESS, this table holds only the in-frame rearrangements with V and J called that TCRdb kept. Clones are partly lost; checked studies trace under half to an unresolved V gene and leave the rest unexplained. The sample profile shows approximately 240,000 clones; 16% of them were found once. The ten largest clones take up 0.065% to 0.1% of the sample. The sequencing input was naive CD4+ T cells from blood. What the cell subset or site label conveys for this sample: true naive CD4+ T cells. The receptors shown here come from a man aged 25-40 years with type 1 diabetes.

The V call is TRBV9, the J call TRBJ2-7; the D gene is possibly TRBD1 (6 bases). The CDR3 spans 15 residues. Germline V CDR1 and CDR2: SGDLS, YYNGEE. V gave up 3 bases and J gave up 9 bases, with 22 bases separating them. As DNA, the CDR3 is TGTGCCAGCAGCGCCACTGGCACAGGGCTCATAGGGCAGTACTTC. Translated, it gives CASSATGTGLIGQYF. Using reference TRBV9 and TRBJ2-7 for the parts outside the CDR3, the full variable domain is DSGVTQTPKHLITATGQRVTLRCSPRSGDLSVYWYQQSLDQGLQFLIQYYNGEERAKGNILERFSAQQFPDLHSELNLSSLELGDSALYFCASSATGTGLIGQYFGPGTRLTVT.

V is TRBV4-1 and J is TRBJ2-1; 9 nucleotides align to TRBD1. This CDR3 has 14 amino acids. J lost 4 bases, V lost 6 bases, and 4 bases had no gene match. Per the germline V gene, CDR1 is MGHRA and CDR2 is YSYEKL. The CDR3 spells CASRTGTGYNEQFF. In nucleotides, the CDR3 is TGCGCCAGCAGGACCGGGACAGGGTACAATGAGCAGTTCTTC.

The chain carries TRBV7-3 and TRBJ2-2, with 9 nucleotides matching TRBD2. The CDR3 sequence is 15 residues long. The germline CDR1 and CDR2 sequences are SGHTA and FQGTGA. The ends lost 4 bases at V and 4 bases at J; junction bases unmatched: 4. CDR3 coding DNA: TGTGCCAGCAGCTCTGGAGCGGGAGGCACCGGGGAGCTGTTTTTT. It yields the protein CASSSGAGGTGELFF.

This clone was seen only a few times. This chain's CDR3 is CASSQQGSGNTIYF. Written as DNA, the CDR3 is TGTGCCAGCAGCCAACAGGGATCTGGAAACACCATATATTTT. The V and J genes are TRBV7-2 and TRBJ1-3; TRBD1 might be the D (6 bases). Trimming removed 5 bases at V and 1 base at J, with 9 bases between. CDR1 and CDR2 (germline): SGHTA, FQGNSA. The CDR3 extends over 14 amino acids. The full variable domain, in which reference TRBV7-2 and TRBJ1-3 provide the parts outside the CDR3, is GAGVSQSPSNKVTEKGKDVELRCDPISGHTALYWYRQSLGQGLEFLIYFQGNSAPDKSGLPSDRFSAERTGGSVSTLTIQRTQQEDSAVYLCASSQQGSGNTIYFGEGSWLTVV.

This clone has only a few counts. This rearrangement joins TRBV29-1 to TRBJ2-1; D is unclear. The CDR3 has 14 residues. Germline V gene sequence: CDR1 SQVTM, CDR2 ANQGSEA. V lost 5 bases to trimming and J lost 1 base, with 12 bases between them. CDR3 DNA: TGCAGCGTTAGGCAGGAAAGGTCCTACAATGAGCAGTTCTTC. Translation: CSVRQERSYNEQFF.

V and J are TRBV27 and TRBJ2-5, with 9 bases matching TRBD1. Germline V gene sequence: CDR1 MNHEY, CDR2 SMNVEV (reference sequence). The CDR3 extends over 13 amino acids. With 4 bases clipped from V and 5 bases from J, the junction kept 2 bases outside the gene matches. The CDR3 sequence is CASSSQGAETQYF. In DNA form, the CDR3 reads TGTGCCAGCAGTTCACAGGGGGCGGAGACCCAGTACTTC.

The CDR3 DNA reads as TGTGCCAGCAGCTTAGCATCGGCCGATACGCAGTATTTT. Translation: CASSLASADTQYF. The rearrangement links TRBV7-6 to TRBJ2-3; D gene ambiguous. CDR3 size: 13 residues. Trimming cost V 0 bases and J 6 bases, with 7 bases left between them. The germline gives CDR1 SGHVS, CDR2 FNYEAQ. The variable domain in full, completed from reference TRBV7-6 and TRBJ2-3, reads GAGVSQSPRYKVTKRGQDVALRCDPISGHVSLYWYRQALGQGPEFLTYFNYEAQQDKSGLPNDRFSAERPEGSISTLTIQRTEQRDSAMYRCASSLASADTQYFGPGTRLTVL.

The V gene is TRBV29-1, the J gene TRBJ2-7; D call uncertain. This CDR3 comprises 11 residues. Trimming removed 7 bases at V and 7 bases at J, with 14 bases between. Germline V gene data show CDR1 as SQVTM and CDR2 as ANQGSEA. CDR3: CSAYGGREQYF. The CDR3 DNA sequence: TGCAGCGCCTATGGCGGACGGGAGCAGTACTTC.

The J gene is TRBJ1-2, the V gene TRBV29-1; D gene unclear. This CDR3 comprises 10 residues. V was clipped by 4 bases and J by 6 bases, with 6 bases between them. Germline V CDR1 and CDR2: SQVTM, ANQGSEA. The DNA for the CDR3 is TGCAGCGTTGGAAGCGATGGCTACACCTTC. This codes for CSVGSDGYTF.

This clone was seen a handful of times. The chain joins TRBV30 to TRBJ1-1, with D unclear. Germline V CDR1 and CDR2: GTSNPN, SVGIG (reference sequence). Trimming took off 4 bases at V and 2 bases at J, with 14 bases between the two ends. This CDR3 spans 14 amino acids. DNA for the CDR3: TGTGCCTGGAAGTCGGGAAAGCCAAACACTGAAGCTTTCTTT. The encoded protein is CAWKSGKPNTEAFF.

The J gene is TRBJ2-5, the V gene TRBV10-3; 10 positions match TRBD1. Germline values: CDR1 ENHRY, CDR2 SYGVKD. The CDR3 length is 14 residues. V trimming: 10 bases; J trimming: 0 bases; junction bases outside the gene matches: 5. CDR3 in amino acids: CATRGTGDQETQYF. Written as DNA, the CDR3 is TGTGCCACCCGAGGGACAGGGGACCAAGAGACCCAGTACTTC.

In its sample, this clone was seen a few times. V is TRBV14 and J is TRBJ2-2; D gene uncertain. V was trimmed by 4 bases and J by 4 bases, leaving 10 bases between them. In germline, CDR1 is SGHDN, CDR2 FVKESK. The CDR3 consists of 14 residues. The CDR3: CASSPMGSTGELFF. The CDR3 DNA is TGTGCCAGCAGCCCCATGGGCAGCACCGGGGAGCTGTTTTTT.

This clone appeared once. The chain carries TRBV5-1 and TRBJ2-7; D is perhaps TRBD1 (5 bases). The V and J ends lost 0 bases and 2 bases respectively, with 12 bases between them. Germline V gene lookup returns CDR1 SGHRS and CDR2 YFSETQ. This CDR3 has 15 residues. CDR3 nucleotides: TGCGCCAGCAGCTTGGCCGGGCAGGGAACCTACGAGCAGTACTTC. Translated: CASSLAGQGTYEQYF. The full variable domain, completed using reference TRBV5-1 and TRBJ2-7, is KAGVTQTPRYLIKTRGQQVTLSCSPISGHRSVSWYQQTPGQGLQFLFEYFSETQRNKGNFPGRFSGRQFSNSRSEMNVSTLELGDSALYLCASSLAGQGTYEQYFGPGTRLTVT.

J is TRBJ2-3 and V is TRBV18; D uncertain. Germline lookup yields CDR1 KGHSH and CDR2 LQKENI. This CDR3 has 11 residues. Trimming pared 4 bases from V and 4 bases from J, leaving 3 bases between. CDR3 in amino acids: CASSQADTQYF. In DNA, the CDR3 is TGTGCCAGCTCACAGGCAGATACGCAGTATTTT.

The rearrangement links TRBV4-1 to TRBJ1-3; D unclear. The CDR3 consists of 15 residues. CDR1 and CDR2 (germline): MGHRA, YSYEKL. V was shortened by 5 bases and J by 4 bases, with 15 bases between the two germline ends. This CDR3 reads CASSDHLVGGNTIYF. CDR3 sequence (DNA): TGCGCCAGCAGCGACCATCTCGTTGGCGGAAACACCATATATTTT.

Only a few counts were recorded for this clone. The V and J genes are TRBV19 and TRBJ2-1; D is ambiguous. The CDR3 length is 13 residues. V was shortened by 7 bases and J by 6 bases, with 13 bases between the two germline ends. CDR1 is LNHDA and CDR2 is SQIVND in the germline V gene (reference sequence). The CDR3 sequence: CASTGQPVNEQFF. The DNA of the CDR3 is TGTGCCAGTACTGGTCAGCCTGTCAATGAGCAGTTCTTC.

The rearrangement links TRBV23-1 to TRBJ2-1; D ambiguous. TRBV23-1 qualifies as an ORF whose function is uncertain. V was pared by 2 bases and J by 8 bases, with 10 bases between. This CDR3 has 13 amino acids. CDR3 sequence reads: CASSQPPTDEQFF. The CDR3 DNA reads TGCGCCAGCAGTCAACCCCCGACCGATGAGCAGTTCTTC.

This clone was detected a few times. CDR3 in DNA: TGCAGCGTTGAGGGCAGGGTCACAGATACGCAGTATTTT. Translation: CSVEGRVTDTQYF. The J gene is TRBJ2-3, the V gene TRBV29-1, with D possibly matching TRBD1 (5 bases). This CDR3 contains 13 residues. Germline-derived CDR1 and CDR2 are SQVTM and ANQGSEA. Trimming stripped 3 bases from V and 2 bases from J, with 9 bases between.

This clone appeared a few times. The chain is built from TRBV5-6 and TRBJ2-1; perhaps TRBD1 as D (6 bases). Trimming left V 1 base short and J 1 base short, with 15 bases between. Germline CDR1 SGHDT, CDR2 YYEEEE. The CDR3 runs to 17 residues. In DNA form, the CDR3 reads TGTGCCAGCAGCTTGCGATTAACAGGGACATCCTACAATGAGCAGTTCTTC. Translated: CASSLRLTGTSYNEQFF.

The chain joins TRBV7-3 to TRBJ2-3; 10 bases map to TRBD2. The germline V gene encodes CDR1 SGHTA and CDR2 FQGTGA. The CDR3 covers 13 residues. The V segment lost 6 bases and the J segment 7 bases; nucleotides outside the gene matches: 4. CDR3 residues: CASSTGLANTQYF. The CDR3 region has the DNA TGTGCCAGCAGTACGGGACTAGCGAATACGCAGTATTTT.

This clone has just a few counts. This chain uses TRBV28 with TRBJ2-7; 7 bases agree with TRBD2. Germline V gives CDR1 MDHEN, CDR2 SYDVKM. There are 15 residues in the CDR3. After removal of 6 bases from V and 4 bases from J, the junction contained 12 bases not matched to a gene. CDR3 nucleotides: TGTGCCAGCAGCCCGTGGGGCGGGAGTAGTTACGAGCAGTACTTC. It encodes CASSPWGGSSYEQYF.

Only one count was recorded for this clone. This chain links TRBV30 with TRBJ2-7; D perhaps matches TRBD2 (6 bases). This CDR3 region has 12 residues. V gave up 4 bases and J gave up 4 bases, with 11 bases separating them. In germline, CDR1 is GTSNPN, CDR2 SVGIG (reference sequence). The CDR3 reads CAWNGRGYEQYF. The CDR3 nucleotides are TGTGCCTGGAACGGCCGGGGGTACGAGCAGTACTTC.

This clone has only a few counts. This chain links TRBV20-1 with TRBJ2-3; D may be TRBD1 or TRBD2 (5 bases each). CDR3 length: 10 residues. Germline V gene data show CDR1 as DFQATT and CDR2 as SNEGSKA (reference sequence). The CDR3 region has the DNA TGCAGGGCAGGGAGAGATACGCAGTATTTT. Encoded protein: CRAGRDTQYF.

In its sample, this clone was seen many times. The genes are TRBV23-1 and TRBJ2-4; weak D call: TRBD1 (5 bases). TRBV23-1 is noted as an ORF with a role that remains uncertain. The CDR3 is 15 residues long. Trimming took 0 bases from V and 1 from J, leaving 7 bases between them. The CDR3 loop is CASSQSPGAKNIQYF. The DNA of the CDR3 is TGCGCCAGCAGTCAATCGCCAGGGGCCAAAAACATTCAGTACTTC.

The chain combines TRBV7-3 with TRBJ2-1, with D perhaps TRBD2 (5 bases). The length of the CDR3 is 14 residues. V was shortened by 1 base and J by 7 bases, with 11 bases between the two germline ends. From germline, CDR1 is SGHTA and CDR2 FQGTGA. The CDR3: CASSLNGGLNEQFF. Here the CDR3 DNA reads TGTGCCAGCAGCTTAAACGGCGGGCTAAATGAGCAGTTCTTC. The variable domain in full, completed from reference TRBV7-3 and TRBJ2-1, reads GAGVSQTPSNKVTEKGKYVELRCDPISGHTALYWYRQSLGQGPEFLIYFQGTGAADDSGLPNDRFFAVRPEGSVSTLKIQRTERGDSAVYLCASSLNGGLNEQFFGPGTRLTVL.

Only a few counts were recorded for this clone. This chain links TRBV27 with TRBJ1-2, with D perhaps TRBD1 (5 bases). The CDR3 is 13 residues long. In germline, CDR1 is MNHEY, CDR2 SMNVEV (reference sequence). V lost 4 bases, J lost 2 bases, and 8 bases lay in between. CDR3 region: CASSSWGNYGYTF. Written as DNA, the CDR3 is TGTGCCAGCAGTTCATGGGGGAACTATGGCTACACCTTC.

This rearrangement joins TRBV15 to TRBJ2-2; D is unclear. The CDR3 consists of 13 residues. V dropped 7 bases and J dropped 7 bases, with 13 bases sitting between them. In germline, CDR1 is LNHNV, CDR2 YYDKDF (reference sequence). The CDR3 is CATTPRMLGELFF. CDR3 DNA sequence: TGTGCCACCACCCCCAGGATGCTCGGGGAGCTGTTTTTT.